Each of the 24 T cell receptor beta chains below was sequenced from the same sample in a study of T cells expressing NK-cell markers. Following a re-call of the 5' RACE reads, TCRdb has one entry per CDR3 protein and lacks DNA. This repertoire comprises about 430,000 distinct CDR3 sequences; its ten largest clones make up almost 1.5%. Input material: blood T cells: a sorted CD56 or NKG2C T cell subset, CD4+ or CD8+ T cells, or bulk PBMC T cells (not recorded which). These receptor sequences come from a woman between 45 and 60 years old in good health.

The chain's CDR3 is CASRADRYTGELFF. The chain carries TRBV7-9 and TRBJ2-2; with no DNA, the TCRdb D assignment of TRBD1 cannot be verified. The CDR3 runs 14 residues. CDR1 and CDR2 from the germline V gene are SEHNR and FQNEAQ (reference sequence). Supplemented by reference TRBV7-9 and TRBJ2-2, the full variable domain reads DTGVSQNPRHKITKRGQNVTFRCDPISEHNRLYWYRQTLGQGPEFLTYFQNEAQLEKSRLLSDRFSAERPKGSFSTLEIQRTEQGDSAMYLCASRADRYTGELFFGEGSRLTVL.

The gene calls are TRBV20-1 and TRBJ2-1; without DNA, the TCRdb call of TRBD1 cannot be checked. The CDR3 is made up of 16 amino acids. Germline lookup yields CDR1 DFQATT and CDR2 SNEGSKA (reference sequence). CDR3 sequence reads: CSARDHSAKGYNEQFF.

The CDR3 region is CASSLVIRGPYNEQFF. The chain has TRBV11-3 and TRBJ2-1; lacking DNA, the TRBD1 call made by TCRdb goes unchecked. Looked up from germline, CDR1 is SGHNT and CDR2 is YENEEA. The CDR3 consists of 16 residues. The full variable domain, its missing parts supplied by reference TRBV11-3 and TRBJ2-1, is EAGVVQSPRYKIIEKKQPVAFWCNPISGHNTLYWYLQNLGQGPELLIRYENEEAVDDSQLPKDRFSAERLKGVDSTLKIQPAELGDSAVYLCASSLVIRGPYNEQFFGPGTRLTVL.

The chain uses TRBV4-1 and TRBJ1-2. CDR3 length equals 13 residues. Looked up from germline, CDR1 is MGHRA and CDR2 is YSYEKL. CDR3 sequence reads: CASSQVGEGGYTF.

The chain is built from TRBV11-3 and TRBJ2-5; TCRdb selects TRBD1, and the lack of DNA leaves this call unchecked. Germline CDR1 reads SGHNT; CDR2 reads YENEEA. This CDR3 region has 14 residues. The CDR3 loop reads CASGRAGGWETQYF.

The chain has TRBV12-3 or TRBV12-4 and TRBJ2-2. The CDR3 has 14 residues. Here the CDR3 reads CASSFVGFSGELFF.

The V gene is TRBV29-1, the J gene TRBJ2-4. CDR3 length: 16 residues. Germline V gives CDR1 SQVTM, CDR2 ANQGSEA. The CDR3 loop is CSVEDFSPIAKNIQYF.

The chain links TRBV7-9 to TRBJ2-5. CDR3 length: 13 amino acids. The germline V gene has CDR1 SEHNR and CDR2 FQNEAQ (reference sequence). CDR3 in amino acids: CASNDWVDETQYF.

V and J are TRBV15 and TRBJ2-3; TCRdb's D call, TRBD2, is unchecked because there is no DNA. The CDR3 spans 13 residues. Germline CDR1 is LNHNV and CDR2 is YYDKDF (reference sequence). This CDR3 reads CATRREYRDTQYF.

This chain uses TRBV6-1 with TRBJ2-1; lacking DNA, the TRBD2 call made by TCRdb goes unchecked. The CDR3 contains 19 residues. The V gene's germline CDR1 is MNHNS and CDR2 SASEGT. The CDR3 here is CASSEWEAGSISSYNEQFF.

The chain is built from TRBV7-8 and TRBJ1-5; TCRdb outputs TRBD1, but without DNA this stays unchecked. CDR1 SGHVS and CDR2 FQNEAQ come from the germline V gene. The CDR3 spans 17 residues. CDR3 residues: CASSLRGSRQSNQPQHF.

J is TRBJ2-2 and V is TRBV5-1; TCRdb returns TRBD1, unconfirmable since there is no DNA. Germline CDR1 reads SGHRS; CDR2 reads YFSETQ. The CDR3 spans 18 residues. This chain's CDR3 is CASSFWTGNFANTGELFF.

The rearrangement uses TRBV3-1 and TRBJ2-1; lacking DNA, the TRBD1 call made by TCRdb goes unchecked. The germline V gene has CDR1 LGHDT and CDR2 YNNKEL (reference sequence). The CDR3 has 16 residues. CDR3 in amino acids: CASSQRWGGGYNEQFF.

The chain combines TRBV19 with TRBJ2-7; TCRdb selects TRBD2, and the lack of DNA leaves this call unchecked. Per the germline V gene, CDR1 is LNHDA and CDR2 is SQIVND (reference sequence). This CDR3 has 14 residues. CDR3 amino acids: CASSSYGIPYEQYF.

V gene TRBV7-6 combines with J gene TRBJ2-3; TCRdb gives TRBD1 as the D gene, but with no DNA this cannot be confirmed. The CDR3 contains 16 residues. Germline V gene sequence: CDR1 SGHVS, CDR2 FNYEAQ. CDR3 protein: CASSLEGVRHHNTQYF. Based on the CDR3 plus reference TRBV7-6 and TRBJ2-3, the full variable domain is GAGVSQSPRYKVTKRGQDVALRCDPISGHVSLYWYRQALGQGPEFLTYFNYEAQQDKSGLPNDRFSAERPEGSISTLTIQRTEQRDSAMYRCASSLEGVRHHNTQYFGPGTRLTVL.

The chain combines TRBV7-9 with TRBJ2-4; TCRdb returns TRBD1, unconfirmable since there is no DNA. The CDR3 length is 18 residues. The germline V gene encodes CDR1 SEHNR and CDR2 FQNEAQ (reference sequence). The CDR3 here is CASSLGRPGQGSRDIQYF.

V usage is TRBV7-8 and J usage is TRBJ2-3; the D gene TCRdb calls, TRBD2, cannot be checked with no DNA. Germline CDR1 reads SGHVS; CDR2 reads FQNEAQ. The CDR3 sequence is 15 residues long. CDR3 region: CASSRGRADTDTQYF.

V and J are TRBV7-2 and TRBJ2-3; TCRdb's D call, TRBD1, is unchecked because there is no DNA. The germline V gene has CDR1 SGHTA and CDR2 FQGNSA. This CDR3 has 16 amino acids. CDR3 region: CASRSGLHSLTDTQYF.

The chain has TRBV12-3 or TRBV12-4 and TRBJ1-6; as DNA is missing, the TRBD1 call by TCRdb cannot be tested. The CDR3 has 16 amino acids. CDR3 region: CASRTDSGTGFSPLHF.

The chain combines TRBV5-1 with TRBJ2-7. The germline V gene encodes CDR1 SGHRS and CDR2 YFSETQ. This CDR3 spans 14 amino acids. The CDR3 spells CASSFSTEAYEQYF.

The chain combines TRBV7-2 with TRBJ2-5; TCRdb names TRBD2, which stays unverified in the absence of DNA. CDR3 size: 12 residues. Germline assignment: CDR1 SGHTA and CDR2 FQGNSA. The CDR3 here is CAGGGLVETQYF.

The J gene is TRBJ1-2, the V gene TRBV5-1. Germline loops: CDR1 SGHRS, CDR2 YFSETQ. The CDR3 length is 13 residues. The CDR3 region is CASRLNSNYGYTF.

V usage is TRBV3-1 and J usage is TRBJ2-1. The CDR3 extends over 14 amino acids. Germline V gene sequence: CDR1 LGHDT, CDR2 YNNKEL (reference sequence). The CDR3 protein is CASSFGVPDNEQFF.

The rearrangement joins TRBV12-3 or TRBV12-4 to TRBJ2-2; no DNA is available, so the TRBD2 call from TCRdb remains unchecked. This CDR3 contains 14 residues. The CDR3 is CASTPRAGNGELFF.